Listed below are T cell receptor beta chains from one sample, sequenced in a study of T cells expressing NK-cell markers. TCRdb reprocessed the 5' RACE reads and reports one entry per CDR3 protein, with no DNA. Seen in this sample are approximately 150,000 distinct CDR3 sequences; the ten most common clones hold around 20%. The sequenced material came from blood T cells: a sorted CD56 or NKG2C T cell subset, CD4+ or CD8+ T cells, or bulk PBMC T cells (not recorded which). These receptors were taken from a woman between 18 and 70 years old in good health. Both conserved end residues are part of each CDR3.

TRBJ1-5,TRBV12-3/TRBV12-4,15,CASSLRLTGDQPQHF
TRBJ2-5,TRBV15,15,CATSVKQGPRETQYF
TRBJ2-1,TRBV20-1,13,CSARDQMGNEQFF
TRBJ2-3,TRBV12-3/TRBV12-4,15,CASSQHLSGTDTQYF
TRBJ2-5,TRBV12-3/TRBV12-4,13,CASSLDWKETQYF
TRBJ2-2,TRBV5-1,16,CASSPSVAPVTGELFF
TRBJ2-7,TRBV18,13,CASSVGQGNEQYF
TRBJ2-3,TRBV7-9,13,CASSLGRASTQYF
TRBJ2-1,TRBV20-1,15,CSARGLSGGYNEQFF
TRBJ1-6,TRBV30,14,CAWSGQAYNSPLHF
TRBJ2-7,TRBV2,12,CASTKEGYEQYF
TRBJ2-3,TRBV12-3/TRBV12-4,14,CASSLWAVTDTQYF
TRBJ1-1,TRBV3-1,18,CASSQDKLGQPGHTEAFF
TRBJ2-2,TRBV28,20,CASRPWTSGKYASDTGELFF
TRBJ2-5,TRBV3-1,14,CASSQGVTEETQYF
TRBJ1-1,TRBV5-1,17,CASSLAQGALGNTEAFF
TRBJ2-1,TRBV5-1,17,CASSFPRTVGTYNEQFF
TRBJ2-2,TRBV14,13,CASSQRYTGELFF
TRBJ2-1,TRBV7-2,16,CASSLAPSEVRGEQFF
TRBJ2-7,TRBV5-1,14,CASSSRVGGYEQYF
TRBJ1-1,TRBV28,15,CASSPITRMNTEAFF